This T cell receptor (beta chain) stems from a study of shared clonotypes between healthy human individuals. Whole-study findings and limits: Clonotypes not shared had lower generation probabilities than those common to all four donors.

In the original processing: With immunoSEQ giving junction-only sequences and no quality scores, filtering differed. Profiled with immunoSEQ multiplex PCR; TCRdb holds only in-frame clones, not every one. Clonal size and the V and J genes are those of that table, whereas D and trimming came from the DNA. The sample includes under 850,000 clones, about 91% of them seen just once. A remark on this clone: What it binds is unknown.

Naivety among CD8 cells was defined by CD45RO negativity and positive CCR7 selection, thereby excluding terminally differentiated effector memory CD45RA+ cells. From germline, CDR1 is SEHNR and CDR2 FQNEAQ (reference sequence). V dropped 3 bases and J dropped 0 bases, with 12 bases sitting between them. This CDR3 is built from 16 residues. The source is a man aged 30 to 39 in good health. Input material: naive CD8+ T cells sorted from blood. This chain joins TRBV7-9 and TRBJ1-3, with D perhaps matching TRBD1 (6 bases). The CDR3 nucleotides are TGTGCCAGCAGCTTCGGACAGCGCGACTCTGGAAACACCATATATTTT. This translates into CASSFGQRDSGNTIYF. The whole variable domain, filled in from reference TRBV7-9 and TRBJ1-3, reads DTGVSQNPRHKITKRGQNVTFRCDPISEHNRLYWYRQTLGQGPEFLTYFQNEAQLEKSRLLSDRFSAERPKGSFSTLEIQRTEQGDSAMYLCASSFGQRDSGNTIYFGEGSWLTVV.